This TCR beta chain appears in the sequencing data of a study of blood T cells in healthy people across ages. The authors ran a second PCR of 7 to 11 cycles using a sample-barcoded 5' primer and a J-beta primer mix. Each CDR3 protein gets one entry after TCRdb re-called the 5' RACE reads with MiXCR. The sample has approximately 790,000 distinct CDR3 sequences; about 59% are singletons. The V and J ends lost 11 bases and 0 bases respectively, with 15 bases between them. This CDR3 comprises 14 residues. This sequence was found in a man aged 25-45 years in good health. The J gene is TRBJ2-3, the V gene TRBV12-3 or TRBV12-4, with a weak D call TRBD2 (6 bases). The source material was blood. The CDR3 here is CAGNPGVSTDTQYF. The CDR3 DNA reads as TGTGCCGGCAACCCGGGAGTGAGCACAGATACGCAGTATTTT.